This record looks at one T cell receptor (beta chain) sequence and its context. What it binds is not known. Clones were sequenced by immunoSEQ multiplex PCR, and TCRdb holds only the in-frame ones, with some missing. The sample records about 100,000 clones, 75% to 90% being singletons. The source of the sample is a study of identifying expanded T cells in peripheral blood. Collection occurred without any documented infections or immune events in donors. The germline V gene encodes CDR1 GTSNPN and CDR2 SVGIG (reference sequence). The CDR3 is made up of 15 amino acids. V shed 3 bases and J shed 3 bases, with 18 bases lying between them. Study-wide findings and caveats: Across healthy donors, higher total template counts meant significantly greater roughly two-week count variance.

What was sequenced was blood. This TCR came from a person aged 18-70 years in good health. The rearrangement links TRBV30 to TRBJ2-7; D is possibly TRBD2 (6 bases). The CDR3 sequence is CAWRAGISPIYEQYF. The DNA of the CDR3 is TGTGCCTGGAGGGCGGGAATCTCCCCAATCTACGAGCAGTACTTC.